The 26 T cell receptor beta chains in this list originate from one sample, sequenced in a study of CD8+ T cells in alopecia areata. Sequencing used cDNA as its template, made by extracting RNA and reverse transcribing it. Sequencing was performed with immunoSEQ multiplex PCR; in TCRdb, only in-frame clones are kept and a portion is missing. This table has 90,000 to 150,000 clones, around 61% appearing once. The material sequenced was CD4+ T cells sorted from blood. These receptors originate from a human donor in good health.

This clone was seen just once. The CDR3 loop is CASSQVRQGRAFF. The DNA for the CDR3 is TGTGCCAGCAGCCAAGTAAGACAGGGGAGGGCTTTCTTT. The J gene is TRBJ1-1, the V gene TRBV14, with 8 bases identical to TRBD1. Germline V gene data show CDR1 as SGHDN and CDR2 as FVKESK. Trimming cost V 1 base and J 11 bases; bases outside gene matches: 6. This CDR3 is built from 13 residues.

V gene TRBV18 combines with J gene TRBJ2-4, with D unresolved. The CDR3 spans 14 residues. V gave up 6 bases and J gave up 0 bases, with 9 bases separating them. Germline V gene sequence: CDR1 KGHSH, CDR2 LQKENI. The CDR3 coding sequence is TGTGCCAGCTCCGAAGAAGTAGCCAAAAACATTCAGTACTTC. Translation: CASSEEVAKNIQYF.

The chain carries TRBV11-2 and TRBJ2-5, with D perhaps TRBD1 (7 bases). Germline V gene sequence: CDR1 SGHAT, CDR2 FQNNGV. Deletions cut 3 bases from V and 4 bases from J, with 21 bases between. This CDR3 comprises 17 residues. CDR3: CASSFLGAGGIGETQYF. The CDR3, as DNA: TGTGCCAGCAGCTTTCTGGGGGCAGGGGGGATCGGAGAGACCCAGTACTTC.

The chain links TRBV7-2 to TRBJ2-5; the match to TRBD2 covers 10 bases. Germline-derived CDR1 and CDR2 are SGHTA and FQGNSA. The CDR3 is 15 residues long. Trimming at V came to 5 bases and at J to 8 bases, leaving 11 bases not matched to a gene. CDR3 sequence: CASSARAGGEGTQYF. CDR3 bases: TGTGCCAGCAGCGCCCGAGCGGGGGGGGAAGGCACCCAGTACTTC.

V is TRBV13 and J is TRBJ1-2; D remains ambiguous. Germline V gene sequence: CDR1 PRHDT, CDR2 FYEKMQ (reference sequence). V was cut by 1 base and J by 8 bases, with 14 bases left in between. This CDR3 spans 14 amino acids. CDR3 sequence reads: CASSLEGNVGGYTF. In DNA, the CDR3 is TGTGCCAGCAGCTTAGAAGGGAATGTGGGAGGCTACACCTTC.

The chain combines TRBV9 with TRBJ1-2; D remains unclear. Trimming took off 0 bases at V and 6 bases at J, with 15 bases between the two ends. The germline V gene has CDR1 SGDLS and CDR2 YYNGEE. CDR3 size: 15 residues. CDR3: CASSVAPTMEDGYTF. The CDR3 coding sequence is TGTGCCAGCAGCGTAGCTCCGACCATGGAGGATGGCTACACCTTC.

The chain links TRBV4-1 to TRBJ2-5; 11 nucleotides agree with TRBD2. This CDR3 comprises 17 residues. CDR1 and CDR2 (germline): MGHRA, YSYEKL. The V gene end was trimmed by 0 bases and the J gene end by 5 bases; junction bases not matched to a gene: 8. The CDR3 nucleotides read TGCGCCAGCAGCCAAGATACTAGCGGGGGCCCTCTCGAGACCCAGTACTTC. Its protein is CASSQDTSGGPLETQYF.

The J gene is TRBJ1-1, the V gene TRBV29-1; D is unresolved. This CDR3 is built from 11 residues. Deletions cut 2 bases from V and 7 bases from J, with 8 bases between. Germline CDR1 is SQVTM and CDR2 is ANQGSEA. The CDR3 DNA reads TGCAGCGTTGAAATCGTCGGTGAAGCTTTCTTT. Amino acids: CSVEIVGEAFF.

This clone was detected only once. The chain joins TRBV9 to TRBJ2-1; unclear D gene. Trimming shortened V by 1 base and J by 6 bases, and 8 bases separated the two germline ends. This CDR3 is built from 13 residues. Looked up from germline, CDR1 is SGDLS and CDR2 is YYNGEE. The CDR3, as DNA: TGTGCCAGCAGCGTATCGAGGTCCAATGAGCAGTTCTTC. Its protein is CASSVSRSNEQFF.

Written as DNA, the CDR3 is TGTGCCAGCAACAAACAGGGAGTAGATTCACCCCTCCACTTT. This translates into CASNKQGVDSPLHF. The rearrangement joins TRBV6-6 to TRBJ1-6; D possibly corresponds to TRBD1 (6 bases). Germline CDR1 and CDR2: MNHNY and SVGAGI (reference sequence). Deletions cut 7 bases from V and 8 bases from J, with 15 bases between. The CDR3 is 14 amino acids.

V usage is TRBV30 and J usage is TRBJ2-3; D is unresolved. CDR3 length: 11 amino acids. V was pared by 0 bases and J by 5 bases, with 3 bases between. Germline CDR1 GTSNPN, CDR2 SVGIG (reference sequence). This chain's CDR3 is CAWSVLDTQYF. The CDR3 DNA is TGTGCCTGGAGTGTATTAGATACGCAGTATTTT.

The V and J genes are TRBV15 and TRBJ1-5; 7 bases line up with TRBD1. Per germline, CDR1 LNHNV and CDR2 YYDKDF (reference sequence). The V gene end was trimmed by 6 bases and the J gene end by 4 bases; junction bases not matched to a gene: 3. This CDR3 has 13 amino acids. The CDR3 loop is CATSKQGNQPQHF. CDR3 nucleotide sequence: TGTGCCACCAGTAAACAGGGGAATCAGCCCCAGCATTTT.

The chain recombines TRBV27 with TRBJ1-1, with TRBD1 as a possible D gene (5 bases). V lost 5 bases and J lost 4, with 17 bases in between. The germline V gene encodes CDR1 MNHEY and CDR2 SMNVEV (reference sequence). CDR3 length: 15 residues. CDR3: CASSPRPTVLTEAFF. CDR3 sequence (DNA): TGTGCCAGCAGTCCACGTCCGACAGTTCTCACTGAAGCTTTCTTT.

V gene TRBV5-4 combines with J gene TRBJ1-1; possible D gene TRBD1, 6 bases. Germline CDR1 and CDR2: SGHNT and YYREEE (reference sequence). The CDR3 has 13 amino acids. V was trimmed by 3 bases and J by 11 bases, leaving 17 bases between them. This chain's CDR3 is CASSSGQRLQAFF. The CDR3 bases are TGTGCCAGCAGCTCCGGACAGCGACTGCAGGCTTTCTTT.

This clone was observed a single time. The V gene is TRBV29-1, the J gene TRBJ1-2; D call uncertain. Germline V CDR1 and CDR2: SQVTM, ANQGSEA. With 4 bases removed from V and 5 bases from J, the gap between germline ends came to 8 bases. The CDR3 consists of 11 residues. DNA for the CDR3: TGCAGCGTTGGGGAAAAGTATGGCTACACCTTC. It translates to CSVGEKYGYTF.

The V and J genes are TRBV5-1 and TRBJ1-2, with 8 bases fitting TRBD1. This CDR3 is built from 15 residues. CDR1 and CDR2 from the germline V gene are SGHRS and YFSETQ. V trimming: 0 bases; J trimming: 5 bases; junction bases outside the gene matches: 6. The CDR3 region is CASSLEAGGEYGYTF. Here the CDR3 DNA reads TGCGCCAGCAGCTTGGAAGCAGGGGGCGAATATGGCTACACCTTC.

This clone appeared a few times. CDR3 in DNA: TGTGCCAGCAGTCTGAGGACAGGGCACACCGGGGAGCTGTTTTTT. Encoded protein: CASSLRTGHTGELFF. The V gene is TRBV27, the J gene TRBJ2-2, with 8 bases identical to TRBD1. V dropped 5 bases and J dropped 3; count of bases not matched to a gene: 5. The CDR3 contains 15 residues. In germline, CDR1 is MNHEY, CDR2 SMNVEV (reference sequence).

V gene TRBV9 combines with J gene TRBJ2-2; 9 bases match TRBD1. Germline CDR1 SGDLS, CDR2 YYNGEE. This CDR3 has 15 amino acids. V lost 1 base and J lost 5; bases outside the gene matches: 3. The CDR3 loop is CASSVRGQGTGELFF. The CDR3, as DNA: TGTGCCAGCAGCGTAAGGGGACAGGGTACCGGGGAGCTGTTTTTT.

The chain couples TRBV19 to TRBJ1-2; 9 positions agree with TRBD1. CDR1 and CDR2 from the germline V gene are LNHDA and SQIVND (reference sequence). The CDR3 runs to 14 residues. V was clipped by 4 bases and J by 6 bases; unmatched bases: 6. CDR3 in DNA: TGTGCCAGTAGTACCCGGGACAGGGTGGATGGCTACACCTTC. It translates to CASSTRDRVDGYTF.

This chain joins TRBV9 and TRBJ1-1; D not resolved. Trimming pared 1 base from V and 0 bases from J, leaving 4 bases between. The V gene's germline CDR1 is SGDLS and CDR2 YYNGEE. This CDR3 spans 13 amino acids. CDR3 amino acids: CASSVKMNTEAFF. In nucleotides, the CDR3 is TGTGCCAGCAGCGTAAAGATGAACACTGAAGCTTTCTTT.

J is TRBJ2-7 and V is TRBV2, with D perhaps matching TRBD1 (6 bases). Germline V gene lookup returns CDR1 SNHLY and CDR2 FYNNEI. The CDR3 totals 13 residues. Trimming stripped 6 bases from V and 0 bases from J, with 9 bases between. The CDR3, as DNA: TGTGCCAGCAGCCAGGGGTTCTCCTACGAGCAGTACTTC. It encodes CASSQGFSYEQYF. The full variable domain, with the rest looked up from reference TRBV2 and TRBJ2-7, is EPEVTQTPSHQVTQMGQEVILRCVPISNHLYFYWYRQILGQKVEFLVSFYNNEISEKSEIFDDQFSVERPDGSNFTLKIRSTKLEDSAMYFCASSQGFSYEQYFGPGTRLTVT.

The chain links TRBV20-1 to TRBJ1-4, with a weak D call TRBD1 (5 bases). Trimming took off 3 bases at V and 8 bases at J, with 7 bases between the two ends. The CDR3 is made up of 11 amino acids. Germline loops: CDR1 DFQATT, CDR2 SNEGSKA (reference sequence). CDR3 in DNA: TGCAGTGCTAGTAAGGGGGAAAAACTGTTTTTT. Translated, it gives CSASKGEKLFF.

The chain joins TRBV4-1 to TRBJ2-4, with 7 nucleotides matching TRBD1. The CDR3 extends over 13 amino acids. Per germline, CDR1 MGHRA and CDR2 YSYEKL. J gave up 7 bases and V 0 bases, and 0 bases lay outside the gene matches. The CDR3 protein is CASSQDRGNIQYF. CDR3 coding DNA: TGCGCCAGCAGCCAAGACAGGGGGAACATTCAGTACTTC.

The V gene is TRBV12-5, the J gene TRBJ2-5, with TRBD1 matching 10 bases. After removal of 7 bases from V and 0 bases from J, the junction contained 5 bases not matched to a gene. CDR3 length: 15 amino acids. CDR1 and CDR2 from the germline V gene are LGHNT and FRNRAP. The CDR3 sequence is CASAYGTGDQETQYF. DNA of the CDR3: TGTGCTAGTGCCTACGGGACAGGGGACCAAGAGACCCAGTACTTC.

A single count supports this clone. This sequence joins TRBV30 and TRBJ2-5; possibly TRBD1 for D (6 bases). In germline, CDR1 is GTSNPN, CDR2 SVGIG (reference sequence). This CDR3 contains 12 residues. The V end was cut by 2 bases, the J end by 7 bases, with 11 bases between. The CDR3 here is CAWSTGKVTQYF. For the CDR3, the DNA is TGTGCCTGGAGTACAGGGAAGGTGACCCAGTACTTC. Full variable domain (missing parts from reference TRBV30 and TRBJ2-5): SQTIHQWPATLVQPVGSPLSLECTVEGTSNPNLYWYRQAAGRGLQLLFYSVGIGQISSEVPQNLSASRPQDRQFILSSKKLLLSDSGFYLCAWSTGKVTQYFGPGTRLLVL.

The CDR3 is CSVGVRGLRSVGEQYF. CDR3 in DNA: TGCAGCGTTGGGGTCCGTGGACTCCGGAGTGTGGGGGAGCAGTACTTC. The J gene is TRBJ2-7, the V gene TRBV29-1; a possible D gene is TRBD2 (5 bases). V was clipped by 4 bases and J by 7 bases, with 26 bases between them. The germline V gene has CDR1 SQVTM and CDR2 ANQGSEA. The CDR3 is 16 amino acids.